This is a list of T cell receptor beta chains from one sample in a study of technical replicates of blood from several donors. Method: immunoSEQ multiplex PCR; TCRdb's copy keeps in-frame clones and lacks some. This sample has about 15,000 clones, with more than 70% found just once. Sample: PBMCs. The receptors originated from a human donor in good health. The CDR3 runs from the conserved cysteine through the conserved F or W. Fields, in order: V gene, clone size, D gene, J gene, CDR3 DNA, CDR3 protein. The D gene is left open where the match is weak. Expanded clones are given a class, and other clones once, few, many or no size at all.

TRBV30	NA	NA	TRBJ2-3	TGTGCCTGGAGTGTTTCACAGGATCTAGCAGATACGCAGTATTTT	CAWSVSQDLADTQYF
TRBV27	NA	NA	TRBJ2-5	TGTGCCAGCAGTTCCTCCGGAGGAAGCGGCGGGGAGACCCAGTACTTC	CASSSSGGSGGETQYF
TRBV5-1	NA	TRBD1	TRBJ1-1	TGCGCCAGCAGCCCAAGGGGACAGCCGAACACTGAAGCTTTCTTT	CASSPRGQPNTEAFF
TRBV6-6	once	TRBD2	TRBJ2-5	TGTGCCAGCGCGAAGACTAGCGGGAGGTCGGAGACCCAGTACTTC	CASAKTSGRSETQYF
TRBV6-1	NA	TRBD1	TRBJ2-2	TGTGCCACCAGACAGGGGTCGAACACCGGGGAGCTGTTTTTT	CATRQGSNTGELFF
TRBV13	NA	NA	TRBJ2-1	TGTGCCAGCAGCTTAAAGGGATTCCATATAGGGGAATGGTCCTACAATGAGCAGTTCTTC	CASSLKGFHIGEWSYNEQFF
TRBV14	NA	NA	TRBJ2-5	TGTGCCAGCAGCCAGGGCGAAGAGACCCAGTACTTC	CASSQGEETQYF
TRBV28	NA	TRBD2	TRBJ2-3	TGTGCCAGCAGTTTACGTCGGACACCCGGGGGGTCAGATACGCAGTATTTT	CASSLRRTPGGSDTQYF
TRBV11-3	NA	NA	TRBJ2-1	TGTGCCAGCAGACCCAGGGCCTCCAACGAGCAGTTCTTC	CASRPRASNEQFF
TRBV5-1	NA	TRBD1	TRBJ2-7	TGCGCCAGCAGCCCTGACAGGGGGCGCTCCTACGAGCAGTACTTC	CASSPDRGRSYEQYF
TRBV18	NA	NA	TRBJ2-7	TGTGCCAGCTCACCGGGCCACTACGAGCAGTACTTC	CASSPGHYEQYF
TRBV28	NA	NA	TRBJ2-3	TGTGCCAGCAGGCCGGATTCGAGGGTGTATTACTTTACGCAGTATTTT	CASRPDSRVYYFTQYF
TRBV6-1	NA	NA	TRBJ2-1	TGTGCCAGCAGTGAAGCTAGCGGCTCCTACAATGAGCAGTTCTTC	CASSEASGSYNEQFF